This entry lists 25 T cell receptor beta chains sequenced from one sample in a study of blood T cell repertoires in COVID-19. Sequenced by immunoSEQ multiplex PCR; TCRdb stores in-frame clones only, minus some. This table holds over 200,000 clones, around 91% found once. Sequenced material: PBMCs or T cells enriched from blood (not recorded which). The receptors stem from a man aged 25 to 40 who had been exposed to COVID-19.

The chain couples TRBV27 to TRBJ1-6, with 9 positions matching TRBD1. Germline loops: CDR1 MNHEY, CDR2 SMNVEV (reference sequence). This CDR3 spans 13 amino acids. Trimming removed 2 bases from V and 10 bases from J; junction bases left unmatched: 0. In DNA form, the CDR3 reads TGTGCCAGCAGTTTAGGGACAGGGTCACCCCTCCACTTT. This gives the protein CASSLGTGSPLHF.

The chain employs TRBV4-1 and TRBJ2-1, with a tentative D call TRBD2 (7 bases). Germline V gives CDR1 MGHRA, CDR2 YSYEKL. V was shortened by 0 bases and J by 0 bases, with 12 bases between the two germline ends. The CDR3 has 17 amino acids. CDR3 bases: TGCGCCAGCAGCCAAGAGGAGGGGGGGGGCTCCTACAATGAGCAGTTCTTC. This codes for CASSQEEGGGSYNEQFF.

The chain joins TRBV3-1 (or the pseudogene TRBV3-2) to TRBJ2-4, with no clear D. CDR3 size: 12 residues. V lost 2 bases and J 6 bases, leaving 5 bases between the germline ends. Germline V CDR1 and CDR2: LGHDT, YNNKEL (reference sequence). The CDR3 region has the DNA TGTGCCAGCAGCCAAAACAGAAACATTCAGTACTTC. This encodes CASSQNRNIQYF.

This clone has only one observation. V usage is TRBV9 and J usage is TRBJ1-3; D is undetermined. The V end lost 0 bases, the J end lost 7 bases, and 5 bases lay between the germline ends. Per the germline V gene, CDR1 is SGDLS and CDR2 is YYNGEE. The CDR3 runs to 12 residues. CDR3 sequence reads: CASSVDGNTIYF. CDR3 bases: TGTGCCAGCAGCGTAGACGGGAACACCATATATTTT. The full variable domain, in which reference TRBV9 and TRBJ1-3 provide the parts outside the CDR3, is DSGVTQTPKHLITATGQRVTLRCSPRSGDLSVYWYQQSLDQGLQFLIQYYNGEERAKGNILERFSAQQFPDLHSELNLSSLELGDSALYFCASSVDGNTIYFGEGSWLTVV.

The chain joins TRBV14 to TRBJ1-6; 8 nucleotides match TRBD1. The junction had 4 bases not matched to a gene; V was cut back by 1 base and J by 8 bases. The CDR3 length is 15 residues. CDR1 SGHDN and CDR2 FVKESK come from the germline V gene. The CDR3 loop reads CASSQVRQGYSPLHF. The CDR3, as DNA: TGTGCCAGCAGCCAAGTACGACAGGGGTATTCACCCCTCCACTTT.

This clone was recorded once. CDR3 residues: CASSWSYNEQFF. In nucleotides, the CDR3 is TGTGCCAGCAGCTGGAGTTACAATGAGCAGTTCTTC. The chain recombines TRBV5-4 with TRBJ2-1; D unresolved. Trimming pared 3 bases from V and 4 bases from J, leaving 5 bases between. The CDR3 is 12 amino acids. Germline-derived CDR1 and CDR2 are SGHNT and YYREEE (reference sequence).

J is TRBJ2-3 and V is TRBV18; TRBD2 is a possible D gene (6 bases). In germline, CDR1 is KGHSH, CDR2 LQKENI. Trimming stripped 2 bases from V and 5 bases from J, with 20 bases between. The CDR3 extends over 17 amino acids. Here the CDR3 DNA reads TGTGCCAGCTCACCATTTGTCCGACCCCGCGGGGAAGATACGCAGTATTTT. Residues: CASSPFVRPRGEDTQYF.

The CDR3 sequence is CASSTTGGGSPLHF. DNA of the CDR3: TGTGCCAGCAGCACAACAGGGGGCGGTTCACCCCTCCACTTT. The chain combines TRBV7-2 with TRBJ1-6; 9 bases fit TRBD1. The V gene end was trimmed by 5 bases and the J gene end by 9 bases; junction bases not matched to a gene: 5. The CDR3 is 14 amino acids. Germline V CDR1 and CDR2: SGHTA, FQGNSA.

The CDR3: CASSYEGYNEQFF. The CDR3 bases are TGTGCCAGCAGTTACGAGGGCTACAATGAGCAGTTCTTC. J is TRBJ2-1 and V is TRBV6-6, with D possibly TRBD2 on 5 matching bases. Trimming took 2 bases from V and 3 from J, leaving 5 bases between them. CDR1 MNHNY and CDR2 SVGAGI come from the germline V gene (reference sequence). The CDR3 loop spans 13 amino acids.

This clone was observed a single time. The chain uses TRBV10-3 and TRBJ1-1, with D tentatively TRBD1 (6 bases). CDR3 length: 15 amino acids. Germline V gene sequence: CDR1 ENHRY, CDR2 SYGVKD. With 6 bases removed from V and 1 base from J, the gap between germline ends came to 15 bases. The CDR3 spells CAISPFIQGNTEAFF. CDR3 in DNA: TGTGCCATCAGCCCCTTTATACAGGGGAACACTGAAGCTTTCTTT.

This clone was seen more than once but under ten times. The chain joins TRBV19 to TRBJ1-2; maybe TRBD1 (5 bases). V lost 6 bases to trimming and J lost 2 bases, with 10 bases between them. Germline values: CDR1 LNHDA, CDR2 SQIVND (reference sequence). There are 13 residues in the CDR3. Here the CDR3 reads CASSRDWNYGYTF. CDR3 bases: TGTGCCAGTAGCAGGGATTGGAACTATGGCTACACCTTC.

The J gene is TRBJ2-7, the V gene TRBV4-3; a weak D match, TRBD2 (5 bases). The CDR3 contains 18 residues. CDR1 and CDR2 from the germline V gene are LGHNA and YSLEER. Trimming pared 0 bases from V and 3 bases from J, leaving 21 bases between. The CDR3 region has the DNA TGCGCCAGCAGCCAAGAGCGTAGCGCACTGATTGGGAACTACGAGCAGTACTTC. Amino acids: CASSQERSALIGNYEQYF.

The chain has TRBV12-3 or TRBV12-4 and TRBJ1-2; tentatively, D is TRBD1 (5 bases). The CDR3 runs 12 residues. Deletions cut 5 bases from V and 4 bases from J, with 8 bases between. CDR3 nucleotides: TGTGCCAGCAGTCGACAGATCTATGGCTACACCTTC. Its translation: CASSRQIYGYTF.

J is TRBJ1-1 and V is TRBV29-1; no definite D call. CDR3 length: 12 residues. V shed 5 bases and J shed 0 bases, with 7 bases lying between them. CDR1 is SQVTM and CDR2 is ANQGSEA in the germline V gene. The CDR3 region has the DNA TGCAGCGTTTCTATAGTGAACACTGAAGCTTTCTTT. Translation gives CSVSIVNTEAFF.

The V call is TRBV2, the J call TRBJ2-5; possibly TRBD2 for D (5 bases). V lost 4 bases, J lost 4 bases, and 13 bases lay in between. The CDR3 runs 14 residues. CDR1 and CDR2 (germline): SNHLY, FYNNEI. The CDR3 DNA sequence: TGTGCCAGCAGTGGCGGGTATGGGAGAGAGACCCAGTACTTC. Its translation: CASSGGYGRETQYF.

The genes are TRBV2 and TRBJ2-3; TRBD2 aligns across 11 bases. After removal of 6 bases from V and 3 bases from J, the junction contained 5 bases not matched to a gene. The germline V gene encodes CDR1 SNHLY and CDR2 FYNNEI. There are 15 residues in the CDR3. The DNA for the CDR3 is TGTGCCAGCAGAGTAGCGGGGGGGCTGACAGATACGCAGTATTTT. Translated, it gives CASRVAGGLTDTQYF.

The chain has TRBV3-1 (or the pseudogene TRBV3-2) and TRBJ1-1; D is possibly TRBD1 (6 bases). CDR1 is LGHDT and CDR2 is YNNKEL in the germline V gene (reference sequence). There are 14 residues in the CDR3. The V gene lost 1 base and the J gene lost 5 bases, with 11 bases spanning the gap. The CDR3 sequence: CASSQGGRGTEAFF. In DNA, the CDR3 is TGTGCCAGCAGCCAAGGGGGGCGTGGGACTGAAGCTTTCTTT.

The V call is TRBV30, the J call TRBJ2-4; D is unresolved. The germline V gene encodes CDR1 GTSNPN and CDR2 SVGIG (reference sequence). V was shortened by 3 bases and J by 13 bases, with 16 bases between the two germline ends. This CDR3 has 12 residues. For the CDR3, the DNA is TGTGCCTGGAGCCCCCGGTCGGGTCAACAGTACTTC. Protein sequence: CAWSPRSGQQYF.

The rearrangement joins TRBV30 to TRBJ2-5; D is possibly TRBD2 (5 bases). V lost 0 bases and J 5 bases, leaving 10 bases between the germline ends. The CDR3 is 13 amino acids. Germline-derived CDR1 and CDR2 are GTSNPN and SVGIG (reference sequence). In nucleotides, the CDR3 is TGTGCCTGGAGTGTACGGGGTGCGGAGACCCAGTACTTC. It translates to CAWSVRGAETQYF.

J is TRBJ2-7 and V is TRBV6-1; 9 bases agree with TRBD1. The CDR3 covers 13 residues. Germline V lookup: CDR1 MNHNS, CDR2 SASEGT. J gave up 5 bases and V 5 bases, and 4 bases lay outside the gene matches. The CDR3 protein is CASSTTGGNEQYF. In DNA form, the CDR3 reads TGTGCCAGCAGTACTACAGGGGGCAACGAGCAGTACTTC.

This sequence joins TRBV4-1 and TRBJ2-5; D is possibly TRBD1 (6 bases). The V gene's germline CDR1 is MGHRA and CDR2 YSYEKL. V lost 3 bases to trimming and J lost 1 base, with 12 bases between them. The CDR3 runs 15 residues. CDR3 amino acids: CASSHGQKIQETQYF. CDR3 in DNA: TGCGCCAGCAGCCACGGACAGAAAATCCAAGAGACCCAGTACTTC.

The gene calls are TRBV19 and TRBJ2-7, with 9 bases lining up with TRBD1. J was trimmed by 2 bases and V by 3 bases; bases with no gene match: 5. CDR3 size: 15 residues. Germline CDR1 reads LNHDA; CDR2 reads SQIVND (reference sequence). The CDR3 DNA reads TGTGCCAGTAGTATCCAGGACAGGGGTACCTACGAGCAGTACTTC. Amino acid sequence: CASSIQDRGTYEQYF.

The chain is built from TRBV5-1 and TRBJ1-2; D gene ambiguous. This CDR3 region has 15 residues. Trimming took 4 bases from V and 1 from J, leaving 14 bases between them. Germline assignment: CDR1 SGHRS and CDR2 YFSETQ. CDR3 loop: CASSKTRDNNYGYTF. CDR3 nucleotide sequence: TGCGCCAGCAGCAAAACAAGAGACAATAACTATGGCTACACCTTC.

The rearrangement links TRBV4-3 to TRBJ2-2; 12 positions match TRBD1. The CDR3 has 16 residues. Trimming removed 0 bases from V and 6 bases from J; junction bases left unmatched: 2. CDR1 and CDR2 from the germline V gene are LGHNA and YSLEER. This CDR3 reads CASSQDWDRGPGELFF. The CDR3 DNA is TGCGCCAGCAGCCAAGATTGGGACAGGGGGCCCGGGGAGCTGTTTTTT.

The chain has TRBV4-1 and TRBJ1-6; 7 bases are shared with TRBD1. This CDR3 region has 17 residues. Per germline, CDR1 MGHRA and CDR2 YSYEKL. The V gene end was trimmed by 1 base and the J gene end by 7 bases; junction bases not matched to a gene: 10. This CDR3 is CASSQVPTTGRNSPLHF. The CDR3 coding sequence is TGCGCCAGCAGCCAAGTCCCCACGACAGGGAGAAATTCACCCCTCCACTTT.